This TCR beta chain came from a study of Graves' ophthalmopathy and Graves' hyperthyroidism. As for the study in general: Stable hyperthyroidism denotes an absence of ophthalmopathy throughout 18 months of follow-up. Findings and caveats of the study: Cross-validated, the 13-signature model showed 87.88%/81.08% sensitivity/specificity, and 80%/75% in the test set. Among thyroid clonotypes expanded above 0.001 frequency, most also appeared in blood.

For repertoire sequencing, the TCR beta CDR3 regions were amplified from RNA transcripts. Investigators did first-round RT-PCR with HTBI primers, then second-round multiplex PCR. Each CDR3 protein gets one entry after TCRdb re-called the multiplex PCR reads with MiXCR. The profile shows about 1.2 million distinct CDR3 sequences, about two fifths of them singletons. This clonotype appeared many times. The antigen is not known. The V end lost 0 bases, the J end lost 7 bases, and 8 bases lay between the germline ends. CDR1 and CDR2 (germline): SGDLS, YYNGEE. The CDR3 contains 14 residues. Diagnosis relied on clinical symptoms, serum thyroxine, TRAb, thyroid ultrasound and orbital computed tomography.

Sequenced: peripheral blood or thyroid tissue (not recorded which). The V gene is TRBV9, the J gene TRBJ1-6; no clear D gene. This TCR was sampled from an adult man with Graves' hyperthyroidism. The CDR3 region is CASSVELNNSPLHF. CDR3 nucleotides: TGTGCCAGCAGCGTAGAACTGAACAATTCACCCCTCCACTTT.